This paragraph covers one TCR beta chain sequence. Antigen: not known. This may be a read error, as it is one base from a much larger clone. The length of the CDR3 is 15 residues. The V gene's germline CDR1 is DFQATT and CDR2 SNEGSKA (reference sequence). These data are taken from a study of blood T cells in healthy people across ages. Study-wide findings and caveats: Strong correlation linked observed beta diversity and percent naive T cells.

Alongside a J-beta primer mix, a sample-barcoded 5' primer served in a second PCR lasting about 7 to 11 cycles. Each CDR3 protein gets one entry after TCRdb re-called the 5' RACE reads with MiXCR. The sample yields approximately 700,000 distinct CDR3 sequences, roughly 32% seen once. The sample consisted of blood. The chain is built from TRBV20-1 and TRBJ1-6; 7 bases are shared with TRBD1. The sequence was collected from a woman of 80 years or more in good health. CDR3 bases: TGCAGTGCTAGCCCCTCGACAGGGAGCGCTTCACCCCCCCACTTT. It yields the protein CSASPSTGSASPPHF.